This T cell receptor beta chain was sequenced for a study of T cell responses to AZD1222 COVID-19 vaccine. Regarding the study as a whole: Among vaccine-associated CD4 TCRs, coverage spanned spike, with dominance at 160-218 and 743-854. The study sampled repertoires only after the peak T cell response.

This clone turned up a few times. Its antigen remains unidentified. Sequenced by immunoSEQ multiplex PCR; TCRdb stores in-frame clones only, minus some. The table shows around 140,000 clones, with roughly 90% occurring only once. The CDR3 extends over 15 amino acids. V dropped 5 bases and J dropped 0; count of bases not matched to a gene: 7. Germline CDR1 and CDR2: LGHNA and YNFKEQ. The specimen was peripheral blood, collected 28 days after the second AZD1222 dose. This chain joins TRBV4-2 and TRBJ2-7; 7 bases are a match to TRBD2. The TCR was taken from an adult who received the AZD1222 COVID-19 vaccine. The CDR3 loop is CASSDGLGSSYEQYF. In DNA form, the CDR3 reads TGTGCCAGCAGCGATGGACTAGGAAGCTCCTACGAGCAGTACTTC.